These T cell receptor beta chains were read from a single sample in a study of T cells in Graves' hyperthyroidism and ophthalmopathy. TCRdb reprocessed the multiplex PCR reads via MiXCR and lists one record per CDR3 protein. The sample includes around 290,000 distinct CDR3 sequences, approximately 12% seen only once; the top ten take 6.5% to 10%. Material for sequencing was blood. The receptors come from a woman aged 25 to 39 with Graves' hyperthyroidism that later progressed to Graves' ophthalmopathy. Both conserved end residues are part of each CDR3. D genes are given only for firm matches. Rows give clone size only sometimes, using once, few, many, or a class for an expanded clone.

V	J	D	length	size	CDR3	DNA
TRBV20-1	TRBJ2-3	TRBD2	15	few	CSASEGGGNTDTQYF	TGCAGTGCTAGTGAGGGCGGGGGTAACACAGATACGCAGTATTTT
TRBV28	TRBJ1-2	-	15	many	CASSTPDKGRIGYTF	TGTGCCAGCAGTACCCCGGACAAGGGGCGGATTGGCTACACCTTC
TRBV20-1	TRBJ1-4	-	11	-	CSAPDVEKLFF	TGCAGTGCTCCTGATGTCGAAAAACTGTTTTTT
TRBV7-9	TRBJ2-1	-	12	many	CASSLTLNEQFF	TGTGCCAGCAGCCTGACTCTCAATGAGCAGTTCTTC
TRBV11-2	TRBJ2-5	-	13	many	CASSFESQETQYF	TGTGCCAGCAGCTTCGAGTCCCAAGAGACCCAGTACTTC
TRBV7-2	TRBJ2-7	-	17	many	CASSHSMGGVSSYEQYF	TGTGCCAGCAGCCACTCGATGGGCGGGGTAAGCTCCTACGAGCAGTACTTC
TRBV5-1	TRBJ2-2	-	16	-	CASSPGSTVGTGELFF	TGCGCCAGCAGCCCGGGAAGTACGGTTGGTACCGGGGAGCTGTTTTTT
TRBV10-3	TRBJ2-2	TRBD1	14	many	CAISGQGNSGELFF	TGTGCCATCAGCGGACAGGGAAATTCCGGGGAGCTGTTTTTT
TRBV2	TRBJ2-1	TRBD2	15	many	CASSDMRGMYNEQFF	TGTGCCAGCAGTGATATGCGGGGGATGTACAATGAGCAGTTCTTC
TRBV19	TRBJ2-1	-	11	few	CASNQYNEQFF	TGTGCCAGTAACCAATACAATGAGCAGTTCTTC
TRBV30	TRBJ2-4	-	16	many	CAWSAARKLAKNIQYF	TGTGCCTGGAGTGCGGCTCGAAAACTAGCCAAAAACATTCAGTACTTC
TRBV4-3	TRBJ2-3	-	15	-	CASRVGERHTDTQYF	TGCGCCAGCAGAGTCGGGGAGCGGCACACAGATACGCAGTATTTT
TRBV5-6	TRBJ2-5	-	13	-	CASSHLYGETQYF	TGTGCCAGCAGCCACCTGTATGGAGAGACCCAGTACTTC
TRBV27	TRBJ2-1	-	15	many	CASSIQAGDYNEQFF	TGTGCCAGCAGCATCCAGGCCGGGGACTACAATGAGCAGTTCTTC
TRBV28	TRBJ2-1	-	15	many	CASILGGKSRHEQFF	TGTGCCAGCATCCTGGGTGGAAAGTCCCGCCATGAGCAGTTCTTC
TRBV30	TRBJ1-6	-	11	many	CAWRGDSPLHF	TGTGCCTGGAGGGGTGATTCACCCCTCCACTTT
TRBV19	TRBJ1-1	-	15	-	CASSIPSRGNTEAFF	TGTGCCAGTAGTATTCCGAGCAGGGGAAACACTGAAGCTTTCTTT
TRBV11-1	TRBJ2-7	TRBD2	17	-	CASSSRTSGTSSYEQYF	TGTGCCAGCAGCTCCCGGACTAGCGGGACGAGCTCCTACGAGCAGTACTTC
TRBV9	TRBJ2-4	TRBD2	15	many	CASSVGSGITNIQYF	TGTGCCAGCAGCGTTGGGAGCGGGATAACAAACATTCAGTACTTC
TRBV5-8	TRBJ1-2	-	15	few	CASFTSGTSNYGYTF	TGTGCCAGCTTTACCTCCGGGACTTCTAACTATGGCTACACCTTC
TRBV11-1	TRBJ2-3	-	14	many	CASSYWTSTDTQYF	TGTGCCAGCAGCTATTGGACTAGCACAGATACGCAGTATTTT
TRBV6-6	TRBJ2-1	-	17	many	CASSYDYDIRKDNEQFF	TGTGCCAGCAGTTACGACTACGATATCCGAAAAGACAATGAGCAGTTCTTC
TRBV19	TRBJ2-7	-	12	-	CASSISGDEQYF	TGTGCCAGTAGTATTTCAGGCGACGAGCAGTACTTC
TRBV5-1	TRBJ2-1	-	19	few	CASSLVLMGSGPSYNEQFF	TGCGCCAGCAGCTTGGTTTTAATGGGAAGCGGGCCATCCTACAATGAGCAGTTCTTC
TRBV6-2/TRBV6-3	TRBJ2-3	-	14	many	CASSYSGSSDTQYF	TGTGCCAGCAGTTACAGTGGGAGCTCAGATACGCAGTATTTT
TRBV5-5	TRBJ1-1	TRBD1	16	once	CASSFGPVTGSLEAFF	TGTGCCAGCAGCTTCGGTCCCGTGACAGGGTCTTTGGAAGCTTTCTTT
TRBV5-6	TRBJ2-7	-	13	few	CASSHGAASEQYF	TGTGCCAGCAGCCACGGGGCTGCCTCCGAGCAGTACTTC
TRBV6-2/TRBV6-3	TRBJ2-6	TRBD2	17	many	CASSYSGRASGANVLTF	TGTGCCAGCAGTTACAGCGGGAGGGCCTCTGGGGCCAACGTCCTGACTTTC
TRBV28	TRBJ2-3	TRBD1	15	many	CASSSGGSGTDTQYF	TGTGCCAGCAGTTCAGGGGGCTCGGGCACAGATACGCAGTATTTT
TRBV5-1	TRBJ2-3	-	14	many	CASSLRDSTDTQYF	TGCGCCAGCAGCCTCCGGGACTCCACAGATACGCAGTATTTT
TRBV11-2	TRBJ2-3	TRBD2	18	many	CASSPGLFAGVSSDTQYF	TGTGCCAGCAGCCCGGGGTTATTTGCGGGAGTGAGCTCAGATACGCAGTATTTT
TRBV20-1	TRBJ2-5	TRBD1	15	-	CSARPLQGTQETQYF	TGCAGTGCTAGGCCCCTACAGGGGACCCAAGAGACCCAGTACTTC
TRBV30	TRBJ1-2	TRBD1	13	many	CACRRSWDRGYTF	TGTGCCTGTAGACGGAGTTGGGACAGAGGCTACACCTTC
TRBV7-8	TRBJ2-3	TRBD1	17	-	CASSSTGDRGHTDTQYF	TGTGCCAGCAGCTCGACAGGGGACAGGGGGCATACAGATACGCAGTATTTT
TRBV3-1	TRBJ2-7	-	14	many	CASSLSDWNYEQYF	TGTGCCAGCAGCCTTTCGGACTGGAACTACGAGCAGTACTTC
TRBV24-1	TRBJ2-3	TRBD1	16	few	CATSDSTGDNTDTQYF	TGTGCCACCAGTGACTCTACAGGGGACAACACAGATACGCAGTATTTT
TRBV30	TRBJ2-7	-	13	many	CAWTSKTTYEQYF	TGTGCCTGGACAAGTAAGACCACCTACGAGCAGTACTTC
TRBV10-2	TRBJ2-1	-	10	-	CASGLTEQFF	TGCGCCAGCGGGCTCACTGAGCAGTTCTTC
TRBV11-2	TRBJ2-1	TRBD2	16	many	CASSQGLAGGNDEQFF	TGTGCCAGCAGCCAAGGACTAGCGGGAGGAAACGATGAGCAGTTCTTC
TRBV5-1	TRBJ2-7	TRBD1	17	many	CASSLGVMWTGTYEQYF	TGCGCCAGCAGCTTGGGGGTAATGTGGACAGGGACCTACGAGCAGTACTTC
TRBV29-1	TRBJ2-1	TRBD2	12	many	CSGWTSGYEQFF	TGCAGCGGGTGGACTAGCGGTTATGAGCAGTTCTTC
TRBV6-1	TRBJ2-7	-	15	few	CASSELRGWGYEQYF	TGTGCCAGCAGTGAGCTCAGGGGATGGGGCTACGAGCAGTACTTC
TRBV2	TRBJ1-1	TRBD1	11	many	CASRQGIEAFF	TGTGCCAGCCGACAGGGGATCGAAGCTTTCTTT
TRBV19	TRBJ2-1	TRBD2	20	-	CASSFTAPLGLAGVGNEQFF	TGTGCCAGTAGTTTTACAGCCCCGTTAGGGCTAGCGGGAGTGGGCAATGAGCAGTTCTTC
TRBV6-1	TRBJ2-2	-	13	many	CASSPYGRSLLFF	TGTGCCAGCAGTCCGTACGGTCGTTCGCTGCTGTTTTTT
TRBV10-3	TRBJ1-3	TRBD1	15	many	CAISGTGGAGNTIYF	TGTGCCATCAGTGGGACAGGGGGCGCAGGAAACACCATATATTTT
TRBV20-1	TRBJ1-1	-	12	-	CRWERTNTEAFF	TGCAGATGGGAACGGACGAACACTGAAGCTTTCTTT
TRBV12-3/TRBV12-4	TRBJ2-1	TRBD2	21	many	CASTPRDRTGTSGRVPNEQFF	TGTGCCAGCACGCCCCGGGACAGGACCGGGACTAGCGGGAGGGTTCCCAATGAGCAGTTCTTC
TRBV15	TRBJ2-2	TRBD1	15	few	CATSVKGQEAGELFF	TGTGCCACCAGCGTGAAAGGACAGGAGGCCGGGGAGCTGTTTTTT
TRBV4-2	TRBJ2-6	-	15	-	CASSPASTGANVLTF	TGTGCCAGCAGCCCCGCCAGTACCGGGGCCAACGTCCTGACTTTC
TRBV29-1	TRBJ1-1	-	12	many	CSTRDFNTEAFF	TGCAGCACCCGGGACTTTAACACTGAAGCTTTCTTT
TRBV7-9	TRBJ2-5	TRBD2	15	many	CASSQIAGGQETQYF	TGTGCCAGCAGCCAAATAGCGGGAGGTCAAGAGACCCAGTACTTC
TRBV4-3	TRBJ1-6	-	15	-	CASSTLGPGLSPLHF	TGCGCCAGCAGCACCCTGGGACCCGGCCTTTCACCCCTCCACTTT
TRBV12-3/TRBV12-4	TRBJ2-2	-	15	many	CASSLNRDHTGELFF	TGTGCCAGCAGTTTAAACAGGGATCACACCGGGGAGCTGTTTTTT
TRBV20-1	TRBJ1-1	-	14	many	CSARKAGRNTEAFF	TGCAGTGCTAGAAAGGCAGGGAGGAACACTGAAGCTTTCTTT
TRBV20-1	TRBJ1-5	-	15	-	CSARVPTGGNQPQHF	TGCAGTGCTAGAGTACCTACGGGGGGCAATCAGCCCCAGCATTTT
TRBV10-1	TRBJ2-7	-	16	-	CASSESTGDPYYEQYF	TGCGCCAGCAGTGAGTCGACTGGGGACCCCTACTACGAGCAGTACTTC
TRBV6-5	TRBJ1-3	-	15	many	CASSYTGGSGNTIYF	TGTGCCAGCAGTTACACCGGGGGTTCTGGAAACACCATATATTTT
TRBV2	TRBJ2-1	-	13	many	CASKEPTADEQFF	TGTGCCAGCAAGGAACCGACAGCCGATGAGCAGTTCTTC